This T cell receptor beta chain was profiled in a study of OX40 agonist ivuxolimab in advanced cancers. Study-level background: Ivuxolimab was a fully human IgG2 agonistic monoclonal antibody targeting the costimulatory receptor OX40 (CD134). Intravenous ivuxolimab was administered to patients every 2 weeks at six dose levels: 0.01, 0.1, 0.3, 1.5, 3 and 10 mg/kg. Among the approximately 50 dose-escalation patients, around 20 had hepatocellular carcinoma, some 15 melanoma, 9 renal cell carcinoma and 9 head and neck cancer. In the dose-escalation cohort, around four fifths of patients were male, and the mean age was 60 years with a range of roughly 20 to 79. Patients were allowed to have had prior anti-PD-1, anti-PD-L1 or anti-CTLA-4 therapy, and approximately 39% of the dose-escalation patients had been treated with checkpoint inhibitors. Three dose-escalation patients achieved partial responses, one with hepatocellular carcinoma and two with cutaneous melanoma. Peripheral TCRbeta sequencing aimed to test whether ivuxolimab altered TCR sequence diversity and caused clonal T-cell expansion. The monotherapy dose-escalation portion (N of about 50 patients) of the phase I ivuxolimab trial is reported in the paper.

The trial excluded patients who had a history of autoimmune disease or who were on systemic immunosuppression. Peripheral blood for TCR sequencing was collected from all dose cohorts at baseline, on cycle 4 day 1, and on cycle 7 day 1. The samples were taken from a phase I, first-in-human, multicenter, open-label dose-escalation trial of ivuxolimab. Adults with locally advanced or metastatic head and neck squamous cell, hepatocellular, melanoma or renal cell carcinoma were enrolled in the trial. Before TCR sequencing, CD4+ T cells and CD8+ T cells were sorted from peripheral blood as separate populations. On this clone: The specificity of this receptor is unknown. No base quality values were provided; no much bigger clone lies one nucleotide off.

For sequencing of the TCRbeta CDR3 region, genomic DNA was extracted from the sorted cells. TCRbeta CDR3 regions were sequenced using the immunoSEQ Assay. TCRdb limited this immuneACCESS table to in-frame rearrangements with V and J called. A share of clones is missing; checked studies link under half to unresolved V genes, and the rest is unexplained. This sample lists about 50,000 clones; about 84% were detected once. Around 3.9% of the sample belongs to the ten largest clones. Ends trimmed: V by 4 bases, J by 1 base; bases unmatched to a gene: 5. Taken from the germline V gene (reference sequence), the CDR1 and CDR2 loops are SGHNT and YYREEE. From cysteine to phenylalanine, the CDR3 is 14 amino acids long. The sequence is cut down to CDR3 DNA, 42 bases in frame from base 1. Here is what the overall study found, with its caveats: Antigen specificity was not determined for the clonally expanded peripheral T cells. In the 0.1-3.0 mg/kg groups, partial responders were among the patients with the lowest normalized peripheral clonal expansion, particularly in CD8+ T cells. Low levels of normalized T-cell clonal expansion were also seen in some patients who did not respond. After ivuxolimab, expanded clones were on average more numerous among CD8+ T cells than among CD4+ T cells. At doses of 0.1 to 3.0 mg/kg, clonal expansion of both CD4+ and CD8+ blood T cells was observed from baseline to week 6.

The specimen comprised CD4+ or CD8+ T cells sorted from blood, sampled in a trial of the OX40 agonist ivuxolimab. This clonotype was sampled from an adult with an advanced solid tumor such as melanoma, head and neck, liver or kidney cancer. This chain is built from TRBV5-4 and TRBJ2-7, with 7 central nucleotides matching TRBD2. The DNA reads as follows: TGTGCCAGCAGCCGGGGGAGGGAATCCTACGAGCAGTACTTC. It translates to CASSRGRESYEQYF.